A single sample gave rise to the 22 T cell receptor beta chains below, sequenced in a study of blood T cell repertoires in COVID-19. Assay used: immunoSEQ multiplex PCR; TCRdb lists only in-frame clones, some missing. This repertoire shows about 280,000 clones, approximately 86% found once; its top ten account for just under 9.5%. The specimen sequenced was peripheral blood. The receptors were sampled from a man in his late teens or twenties with active or convalescent COVID-19.

The gene calls are TRBV6-6 and TRBJ1-4; a weak D match, TRBD1 (5 bases). Germline CDR1 MNHNY, CDR2 SVGAGI (reference sequence). The CDR3 covers 14 residues. Trimming took off 2 bases at V and 5 bases at J, with 9 bases between the two ends. The CDR3 nucleotides read TGTGCCAGCAGTTACAGGGGAAAAAATGAAAAACTGTTTTTT. It encodes CASSYRGKNEKLFF.

The table lists this clone with a few counts. V and J are TRBV12-5 and TRBJ1-2, with D tentatively TRBD1 (6 bases). The ends were cut back, 6 bases at V and 4 bases at J, with 12 bases in the middle. CDR1 LGHNT and CDR2 FRNRAP come from the germline V gene. The length of the CDR3 is 13 residues. The CDR3 spells CASGAGQFYGYTF. CDR3 DNA sequence: TGTGCTAGTGGCGCCGGACAGTTCTATGGCTACACCTTC.

The CDR3 DNA is TGTGCCAGCAGCTCGGGGGGCGGTCTGGCCTGGGGAAACACCATATATTTT. Translation: CASSSGGGLAWGNTIYF. The gene calls are TRBV5-4 and TRBJ1-3; TRBD1 is a possible D gene (6 bases). The CDR3 sequence is 17 residues long. Germline loops: CDR1 SGHNT, CDR2 YYREEE (reference sequence). V shed 3 bases and J shed 4 bases, with 20 bases lying between them.

The chain couples TRBV6-2 or TRBV6-3 to TRBJ2-5, with 9 positions matching TRBD2. The germline gives CDR1 MNHEY, CDR2 SVGEGT. The CDR3 is 15 amino acids. The V gene end was trimmed by 5 bases and the J gene end by 2 bases; junction bases not matched to a gene: 6. CDR3 sequence: CASSGTSLAQETQYF. For the CDR3, the DNA is TGTGCCAGCAGTGGGACTAGCTTGGCACAAGAGACCCAGTACTTC.

The V gene is TRBV27, the J gene TRBJ2-3; 9 bases map to TRBD2. This CDR3 region has 18 residues. In germline, CDR1 is MNHEY, CDR2 SMNVEV (reference sequence). V lost 1 base to trimming and J lost 1 base; unmatched junction nucleotides: 9. The CDR3 DNA reads TGTGCCAGCAGTTTATACCCGGCGGGGGGGGGCGGCACAGATACGCAGTATTTT. Amino acids: CASSLYPAGGGGTDTQYF.

In nucleotides, the CDR3 is TGTGCCAGCTTTGGGCAGAGCAATAGCAATCAGCCCCAGCATTTT. Its translation: CASFGQSNSNQPQHF. The V call is TRBV6-6, the J call TRBJ1-5; D is unclear. This CDR3 comprises 15 residues. Trimming removed 8 bases from V and 0 bases from J, with 14 bases in between. Looked up from germline, CDR1 is MNHNY and CDR2 is SVGAGI (reference sequence).

The V call is TRBV6-6, the J call TRBJ1-6; D remains unclear. The CDR3 spans 14 residues. Germline CDR1 is MNHNY and CDR2 is SVGAGI (reference sequence). V was trimmed by 5 bases and J by 5 bases, leaving 10 bases between them. Here the CDR3 DNA reads TGTGCCAGCAGTCCCCGACGGGATAATTCACCCCTCCACTTT. The encoded protein is CASSPRRDNSPLHF.

The chain links TRBV20-1 to TRBJ2-5, with a possible D match to TRBD1 (5 bases). Looked up from germline, CDR1 is DFQATT and CDR2 is SNEGSKA (reference sequence). The germline V and J ends were trimmed by 3 bases and 4 bases, with 9 bases remaining between them. The CDR3 length is 12 residues. The CDR3 region has the DNA TGCAGTGCTAGTTCAGGGCCAGAGACCCAGTACTTC. Its protein is CSASSGPETQYF.

The chain uses TRBV2 and TRBJ1-5; perhaps TRBD1 as D (5 bases). Germline-derived CDR1 and CDR2 are SNHLY and FYNNEI. CDR3 size: 16 residues. The germline V and J ends were trimmed by 7 bases and 2 bases, with 18 bases remaining between them. The CDR3 DNA reads as TGTGCCAGCACCTTCACCAGGGTATTCGGCAATCAGCCCCAGCATTTT. Amino acids: CASTFTRVFGNQPQHF.

The chain joins TRBV4-1 to TRBJ2-5; TRBD2 aligns across 11 bases. J gave up 4 bases and V 1 base, and 5 bases lay outside the gene matches. The CDR3 has 16 amino acids. From germline, CDR1 is MGHRA and CDR2 YSYEKL. The CDR3 sequence is CASSQGTSGGRETQYF. CDR3 DNA: TGCGCCAGCAGCCAAGGAACTAGCGGGGGCAGAGAGACCCAGTACTTC.

The J gene is TRBJ1-2, the V gene TRBV29-1; D remains unclear. The V end was cut by 3 bases, the J end by 5 bases, with 16 bases between. Germline CDR1 is SQVTM and CDR2 is ANQGSEA. The CDR3 is 14 amino acids. The CDR3 coding sequence is TGCAGCGTTGAGACTACTAGGCCTACATATGGCTACACCTTC. It is translated as CSVETTRPTYGYTF.

V and J are TRBV2 and TRBJ2-7; D possibly corresponds to TRBD1 (6 bases). The ends were cut back, 9 bases at V and 2 bases at J, with 20 bases in the middle. CDR1 and CDR2 from the germline V gene are SNHLY and FYNNEI. This CDR3 is 15 amino acids long. The CDR3 sequence: CASSPRGMWAYEQYF. CDR3 in DNA: TGTGCCAGTTCCCCTAGGGGGATGTGGGCCTACGAGCAGTACTTC.

This clone has a single count. The CDR3 protein is CASSFWGTGANVLTF. CDR3 nucleotide sequence: TGTGCCAGCAGTTTTTGGGGCACTGGGGCCAACGTCCTGACTTTC. V and J are TRBV27 and TRBJ2-6; the D gene is possibly TRBD1 (5 bases). The V end was cut by 3 bases, the J end by 2 bases, with 8 bases between. Germline loops: CDR1 MNHEY, CDR2 SMNVEV (reference sequence). The CDR3 length is 15 residues.

This chain joins TRBV27 and TRBJ1-2, with 7 bases fitting TRBD1. This CDR3 has 19 amino acids. Germline CDR1 is MNHEY and CDR2 is SMNVEV (reference sequence). J lost 3 bases, V lost 7 bases, and 23 bases had no gene match. This chain's CDR3 is CASTSSRSDRVLKYYGYTF. The CDR3 DNA follows: TGTGCCAGCACTTCATCCCGATCCGACAGGGTTCTAAAGTACTATGGCTACACCTTC.

The rearrangement uses TRBV10-3 and TRBJ2-5, with 10 bases fitting TRBD2. The CDR3 length is 16 residues. V was clipped by 0 bases and J by 5 bases; unmatched bases: 6. The germline V gene encodes CDR1 ENHRY and CDR2 SYGVKD. The CDR3 bases are TGTGCCATCAGTGAGTCGAAGCGGGGGGGCTCCGAGACCCAGTACTTC. It translates to CAISESKRGGSETQYF.

This chain connects TRBV4-1 to TRBJ1-2, with D possibly matching TRBD1 (5 bases). The CDR3 is 15 amino acids. V dropped 1 base and J dropped 2 bases, with 11 bases sitting between them. Per germline, CDR1 MGHRA and CDR2 YSYEKL. CDR3 in amino acids: CASSQVVGENYGYTF. CDR3 sequence (DNA): TGCGCCAGCAGCCAAGTCGTAGGGGAAAACTATGGCTACACCTTC.

This clone was observed once. The rearrangement uses TRBV5-6 and TRBJ1-5; D is possibly TRBD1 (6 bases). Deletions cut 4 bases from V and 7 bases from J, with 15 bases between. The CDR3 is made up of 14 amino acids. Germline V gene sequence: CDR1 SGHDT, CDR2 YYEEEE. In DNA form, the CDR3 reads TGTGCCAGCAGCCGAAGGGGGGGCGGGCAGCCCCAGCATTTT. Translated, it gives CASSRRGGGQPQHF.

This chain connects TRBV5-6 to TRBJ2-1; 7 nucleotides match TRBD2. V shed 0 bases, J shed 12 bases, and the junction held 15 bases outside the gene matches. Germline V gives CDR1 SGHDT, CDR2 YYEEEE. The CDR3 has 16 amino acids. The CDR3 DNA sequence: TGTGCCAGCAGCTTGGCCGGGCGGGGGAGCAGTAGCGGGCAGTTCTTC. It specifies CASSLAGRGSSSGQFF.

In this sample, this clone turned up once. The V and J genes are TRBV19 and TRBJ1-1; D is ambiguous. V was clipped by 3 bases and J by 7 bases, with 9 bases between them. This CDR3 comprises 12 residues. Per germline, CDR1 LNHDA and CDR2 SQIVND (reference sequence). CDR3 bases: TGTGCCAGTAGTATTGGACGGGATGAAGCTTTCTTT. This sequence encodes CASSIGRDEAFF.

This rearrangement joins TRBV7-3 to TRBJ2-2, with D maybe TRBD2 (6 bases). V was clipped by 1 base and J by 6 bases, with 9 bases between them. From germline, CDR1 is SGHTA and CDR2 FQGTGA. There are 14 residues in the CDR3. CDR3 protein: CASSLRGVPGELFF. CDR3 in DNA: TGTGCCAGCAGCTTAAGGGGGGTACCCGGGGAGCTGTTTTTT. Filled out from reference TRBV7-3 and TRBJ2-2, the complete variable domain reads GAGVSQTPSNKVTEKGKYVELRCDPISGHTALYWYRQSLGQGPEFLIYFQGTGAADDSGLPNDRFFAVRPEGSVSTLKIQRTERGDSAVYLCASSLRGVPGELFFGEGSRLTVL.

V usage is TRBV6-6 and J usage is TRBJ1-1; possibly TRBD1 for D (6 bases). The germline V gene encodes CDR1 MNHNY and CDR2 SVGAGI (reference sequence). This CDR3 is 13 amino acids long. Trimming removed 2 bases at V and 8 bases at J, with 12 bases between. CDR3 region: CASSYEDRREAFF. The DNA of the CDR3 is TGTGCCAGCAGTTACGAAGACAGGAGGGAAGCTTTCTTT.

This chain links TRBV5-5 with TRBJ2-1; maybe TRBD1 (5 bases). The CDR3 is 11 amino acids. V shed 6 bases and J shed 7 bases, with 8 bases lying between them. CDR1 is SGHKS and CDR2 is YYEKEE in the germline V gene (reference sequence). CDR3 loop: CASTKGNEQFF. The CDR3 DNA follows: TGTGCCAGCACCAAGGGGAATGAGCAGTTCTTC.